Following are 8 T cell receptor beta chains from one sample sequenced in a study of blood T cell repertoires in COVID-19 (dated by TCRdb to the early 2020s). The library came from the immunoSEQ multiplex PCR assay. Not all clones reach the TCRdb copy of this immuneACCESS table, which keeps in-frame sequences only. Checked studies attribute under half of the gap to unresolved V genes and leave the rest unexplained. The sample table holds 99,000 or so clones, of which around 74% were seen once. Roughly 19% of the sample goes to the ten largest clones. Material for sequencing was peripheral blood. These receptors originate from a woman in her 70s with acute or convalescent COVID-19.

This chain connects TRBV18 to TRBJ1-1; 7 nucleotides line up with TRBD1. J lost 3 bases, V lost 3 bases, and 16 bases had no gene match. The CDR3 sequence is 18 residues long. Germline V gene data show CDR1 as KGHSH and CDR2 as LQKENI. The CDR3 DNA follows: TGTGCCAGCTCACCGCTACCGGGACAGCCTTGGGGTGACACTGAAGCTTTCTTT. Translated: CASSPLPGQPWGDTEAFF.

Here the CDR3 DNA reads TGTGCCAGCAGCTCGTCGGACGGGAGGTCGGGTGGCTACACCTTC. This gives the protein CASSSSDGRSGGYTF. The genes are TRBV7-6 and TRBJ1-2; D not certain. Germline CDR1 is SGHVS and CDR2 is FNYEAQ. The CDR3 is 15 amino acids. Trimming pared 4 bases from V and 7 bases from J, leaving 19 bases between. The full variable domain, rest sourced from reference TRBV7-6 and TRBJ1-2, is GAGVSQSPRYKVTKRGQDVALRCDPISGHVSLYWYRQALGQGPEFLTYFNYEAQQDKSGLPNDRFSAERPEGSISTLTIQRTEQRDSAMYRCASSSSDGRSGGYTFGSGTRLTVV.

The rearrangement links TRBV9 to TRBJ2-1, with 14 bases matching TRBD2. The germline CDR1 and CDR2 sequences are SGDLS and YYNGEE. CDR3 size: 21 residues. V gave up 0 bases and J gave up 0 bases; unmatched junction bases: 11. CDR3 amino acids: CASSVEGLAGGLISSYNEQFF. The CDR3 coding sequence is TGTGCCAGCAGCGTAGAAGGACTAGCGGGGGGTTTAATTAGCTCCTACAATGAGCAGTTCTTC.

This clone was seen a few times. The chain joins TRBV21-1 to TRBJ2-7; TRBD1 is the table's D call, not checked against the DNA. TRBV21-1 represents a pseudogene. There are 16 residues in the CDR3. This CDR3 reads CASSKRGQTSSYEQYF. In DNA form, the CDR3 reads TGTGCCAGCAGCAAACGGGGACAGACGAGCTCCTACGAGCAGTACTTC.

The chain is built from TRBV6-2 or TRBV6-3 and TRBJ2-5; 10 nucleotides match TRBD2. CDR3 length: 17 residues. V was pared by 0 bases and J by 2 bases, with 6 bases of the junction left unmatched. CDR1 and CDR2 from the germline V gene are MNHEY and SVGEGT. The CDR3 DNA is TGTGCCAGCAGTTACTCGGCCCTAGCGGGGGTACAAGAGACCCAGTACTTC. This encodes CASSYSALAGVQETQYF.

This clone was seen a handful of times. The V and J genes are TRBV28 and TRBJ1-2; TRBD1 matches 7 bases. The CDR3 is 15 amino acids. The V gene end was trimmed by 6 bases and the J gene end by 0 bases; junction bases not matched to a gene: 7. CDR1 is MDHEN and CDR2 is SYDVKM in the germline V gene. In DNA form, the CDR3 reads TGTGCCAGCAGCCCCTCAACAGGGGCTAACTATGGCTACACCTTC. Protein: CASSPSTGANYGYTF.

The rearrangement links TRBV6-6 to TRBJ2-2; 8 bases map to TRBD1. The trim removed 7 bases at V and 6 bases at J, leaving 10 bases unmatched. The CDR3 is 15 amino acids. CDR1 is MNHNY and CDR2 is SVGAGI in the germline V gene (reference sequence). DNA of the CDR3: TGTGCCAGCAAAGAGGCCAGGGGGCCTTCCGGGGAGCTGTTTTTT. This sequence encodes CASKEARGPSGELFF.

This chain joins TRBV5-6 and TRBJ2-5; no definite D call. The germline V gene encodes CDR1 SGHDT and CDR2 YYEEEE. The CDR3 has 13 amino acids. Deletions cut 2 bases from V and 4 bases from J, with 9 bases between. The CDR3: CASSFRGTETQYF. The CDR3 region has the DNA TGTGCCAGCAGCTTTCGAGGTACAGAGACCCAGTACTTC. The full variable domain, its missing parts supplied by reference TRBV5-6 and TRBJ2-5, is DAGVTQSPTHLIKTRGQQVTLRCSPKSGHDTVSWYQQALGQGPQFIFQYYEEEERQRGNFPDRFSGHQFPNYSSELNVNALLLGDSALYLCASSFRGTETQYFGPGTRLLVL.